This TCR beta chain derives from a study of post-analysis software for immune sequencing data. This clonotype was detected ten times or more. What it recognizes is unknown. Study findings and constraints: When patients were compared with controls, about five TRBV segments were more frequent, TRBV5-6, TRBV5-1 and TRBV20-1 among them. Diversity measured as normalized Chao1 was significantly lower in multiple sclerosis patients than in controls. Under F measure analysis, samples from one preparation batch co-clustered strongly.

CDR1 and CDR2 from the germline V gene are LGHNA and YSLEER. V lost 1 base and J lost 14, with 18 bases in between. This CDR3 region has 14 residues. Incorporated into the TCR beta cDNA libraries were unique molecular identifiers, which served to reduce PCR and sequencing biases. T cells numbering roughly 0.85 to 10 million gave rise to roughly 0.5 million cDNA molecules. TCRdb fed the PCR reads into MiXCR, producing one record per CDR3 protein. The sample records fewer than 850,000 distinct CDR3 sequences, less than 35% being singletons. Sequenced sample: blood. The chain is built from TRBV4-3 and TRBJ2-1; D ambiguous. The clonotype originates from a girl aged 5-17 years with multiple sclerosis. DNA of the CDR3: TGCGCCAGCAGCCAAGTGCCCGCCCGGGCAACCAAGTTCTTC. It encodes CASSQVPARATKFF.